Shown below are 31 T cell receptor beta chains from a single sample sequenced in a study of OX40 agonist ivuxolimab in advanced cancers. Generated by immunoSEQ multiplex PCR, the TCRdb table keeps only in-frame clones and is missing some. Here the sample spans around 70,000 clones, around 90% being singletons. Sequencing used CD4+ or CD8+ T cells sorted from blood, obtained in a trial of the OX40 agonist ivuxolimab. All receptors come from an adult with an advanced solid tumor such as melanoma, head and neck, liver or kidney cancer.

The chain uses TRBV5-1 and TRBJ2-7; D possibly matches TRBD1 or TRBD2 (5 bases each). V dropped 0 bases and J dropped 5 bases, with 12 bases sitting between them. In germline, CDR1 is SGHRS, CDR2 YFSETQ. The CDR3 consists of 14 residues. DNA for the CDR3: TGCGCCAGCAGCTTGGGAGGGGCGCTCCACGAGCAGTACTTC. Amino acids: CASSLGGALHEQYF.

This sequence joins TRBV27 and TRBJ2-2; 12 nucleotides agree with TRBD2. The CDR3 is made up of 16 amino acids. Germline V CDR1 and CDR2: MNHEY, SMNVEV (reference sequence). V lost 3 bases and J lost 2; bases outside the gene matches: 1. The CDR3 DNA sequence: TGTGCCAGCAGTTTGACTAGCGGGGGTAACACCGGGGAGCTGTTTTTT. Its translation is CASSLTSGGNTGELFF.

This clone was seen just once. The chain links TRBV27 to TRBJ2-1; 10 bases are shared with TRBD2. Germline V gene sequence: CDR1 MNHEY, CDR2 SMNVEV (reference sequence). Trimming removed 5 bases from V and 10 bases from J; junction bases left unmatched: 11. The CDR3 extends over 15 amino acids. The CDR3 loop is CASSPRGSGRWEQFF. CDR3 nucleotide sequence: TGTGCCAGCAGTCCTCGGGGTAGCGGGAGGTGGGAGCAGTTCTTC.

The rearrangement links TRBV27 to TRBJ2-5, with 9 bases matching TRBD1. Germline V gene data show CDR1 as MNHEY and CDR2 as SMNVEV (reference sequence). J gave up 2 bases and V 0 bases, and 7 bases lay outside the gene matches. The CDR3 has 17 residues. The CDR3 coding sequence is TGTGCCAGCAGTTTATCAGGACAGGGGTGGTTTCAAGAGACCCAGTACTTC. This translates into CASSLSGQGWFQETQYF.

This chain links TRBV19 with TRBJ1-6; D unclear. The CDR3 runs 16 residues. Trimming took 4 bases from V and 8 from J, leaving 18 bases between them. Germline V CDR1 and CDR2: LNHDA, SQIVND (reference sequence). CDR3: CASSTQHGFAYSPLHF. CDR3 DNA: TGTGCCAGTAGTACCCAGCATGGGTTCGCTTATTCACCCCTCCACTTT. Together with reference TRBV19 and TRBJ1-6, the CDR3 gives the full variable domain: DGGITQSPKYLFRKEGQNVTLSCEQNLNHDAMYWYRQDPGQGLRLIYYSQIVNDFQKGDIAEGYSVSREKKESFPLTVTSAQKNPTAFYLCASSTQHGFAYSPLHFGNGTRLTVT.

The chain recombines TRBV5-3 with TRBJ1-1; D is unresolved. TRBV5-3 is flagged as an ORF with uncertain function. The CDR3 is 11 amino acids. Deletions cut 8 bases from V and 7 bases from J, with 12 bases between. CDR3 protein: CASRITDEAFF. Here the CDR3 DNA reads TGTGCCAGCAGGATAACAGATGAAGCTTTCTTT.

The chain has TRBV30 and TRBJ1-2, with D unclear. V was cut by 5 bases and J by 5 bases, with 15 bases left in between. This CDR3 has 13 residues. Looked up from germline, CDR1 is GTSNPN and CDR2 is SVGIG (reference sequence). Written as DNA, the CDR3 is TGTGCCTGGGAGTCAGGCATCATTTATGGCTACACCTTC. This sequence encodes CAWESGIIYGYTF.

The J gene is TRBJ1-1, the V gene TRBV5-1, with D perhaps matching TRBD1 (6 bases). Per germline, CDR1 SGHRS and CDR2 YFSETQ. The CDR3 is made up of 15 amino acids. Trimming shortened V by 0 bases and J by 5 bases, and 14 bases separated the two germline ends. The DNA of the CDR3 is TGCGCCAGCAGCTTGGGTCAGGGGTCGGGAACTGAAGCTTTCTTT. Translated, it gives CASSLGQGSGTEAFF.

This rearrangement joins TRBV9 to TRBJ1-1, with D unclear. The CDR3 is made up of 13 amino acids. V was pared by 0 bases and J by 5 bases, with 8 bases between. The germline gives CDR1 SGDLS, CDR2 YYNGEE. This CDR3 is CASSVGEDTEAFF. DNA of the CDR3: TGTGCCAGCAGCGTAGGAGAAGATACTGAAGCTTTCTTT.

The chain combines TRBV5-1 with TRBJ2-5, with 9 nucleotides matching TRBD2. CDR3 size: 13 residues. With V trimmed by 1 base and J by 5 bases, 0 bases remained unmatched. Per the germline V gene, CDR1 is SGHRS and CDR2 is YFSETQ. The CDR3 region has the DNA TGCGCCAGCAGCTTGACTAGCGGGGAGACCCAGTACTTC. Its protein is CASSLTSGETQYF.

The chain is built from TRBV6-5 and TRBJ1-1; 8 bases line up with TRBD1. Germline CDR1 and CDR2: MNHEY and SVGAGI. The CDR3 has 13 amino acids. V lost 1 base, J lost 7 bases, and 2 bases stayed unmatched. The CDR3 DNA is TGTGCCAGCAGTTACTTCGGGACAGGTGAAGCTTTCTTT. Residues: CASSYFGTGEAFF.

The chain has TRBV4-3 and TRBJ1-1; D call uncertain. This CDR3 comprises 14 residues. Deletions cut 0 bases from V and 3 bases from J, with 8 bases between. Germline CDR1 and CDR2: LGHNA and YSLEER. This CDR3 reads CASSQDRSYTEAFF. The CDR3 DNA reads TGCGCCAGCAGCCAAGATCGGTCCTACACTGAAGCTTTCTTT.

This clone is a singleton in its sample. This sequence joins TRBV11-2 and TRBJ1-1, with D hard to call. Germline V gene lookup returns CDR1 SGHAT and CDR2 FQNNGV. CDR3 length: 17 amino acids. Trimming pared 3 bases from V and 0 bases from J, leaving 17 bases between. The CDR3 region has the DNA TGTGCCAGCAGCTTTGGTCGAGAGCTAGTGGTGAACACTGAAGCTTTCTTT. It is translated as CASSFGRELVVNTEAFF.

The V gene is TRBV4-1, the J gene TRBJ2-7; 7 nucleotides agree with TRBD2. The CDR3 is 14 amino acids. Germline-derived CDR1 and CDR2 are MGHRA and YSYEKL. Losses at the gene ends were 5 bases for V and 0 bases for J; bases not matched to a gene: 4. The CDR3 nucleotides read TGCGCCAGCAGCGCTAGCGGTCACTCCTACGAGCAGTACTTC. This gives the protein CASSASGHSYEQYF.

The genes are TRBV27 and TRBJ2-7, with TRBD2 matching 7 bases. V was clipped by 3 bases and J by 3 bases; unmatched bases: 11. The CDR3 has 16 amino acids. CDR1 and CDR2 from the germline V gene are MNHEY and SMNVEV (reference sequence). CDR3 residues: CASSFGLREGIYEQYF. Written as DNA, the CDR3 is TGTGCCAGCAGTTTTGGGCTCAGGGAGGGAATCTACGAGCAGTACTTC.

V usage is TRBV5-6 and J usage is TRBJ2-2, with D maybe TRBD2 (5 bases). In germline, CDR1 is SGHDT, CDR2 YYEEEE. Trimming left V 4 bases short and J 0 bases short, with 16 bases between. There are 17 residues in the CDR3. The CDR3 region has the DNA TGTGCCAGCAGCCCTCTGGCGCAGGACTCGAACACCGGGGAGCTGTTTTTT. Translating gives CASSPLAQDSNTGELFF.

The J gene is TRBJ2-2, the V gene TRBV7-2; D possibly corresponds to TRBD2 (5 bases). Trimming removed 7 bases at V and 7 bases at J, with 10 bases between. The CDR3 spans 12 residues. Germline lookup yields CDR1 SGHTA and CDR2 FQGNSA. DNA for the CDR3: TGTGCCAGCAACCCGGCGGGCGGGGAGCTGTTTTTT. The encoded protein is CASNPAGGELFF.

The count of this clone is one. The rearrangement links TRBV9 to TRBJ2-7; D might be TRBD2 (6 bases). The CDR3 extends over 13 amino acids. In germline, CDR1 is SGDLS, CDR2 YYNGEE. V lost 0 bases and J 5 bases, leaving 9 bases between the germline ends. The CDR3 region is CASSVVWGDEQYF. CDR3 bases: TGTGCCAGCAGCGTAGTGTGGGGGGACGAGCAGTACTTC.

The chain couples TRBV2 to TRBJ2-7, with D possibly being TRBD2 (6 bases). This CDR3 has 14 amino acids. Between the trimmed V and J ends, which lost 6 bases and 3 bases, there was a span of 15 bases. The germline gives CDR1 SNHLY, CDR2 FYNNEI. The DNA of the CDR3 is TGTGCCAGCAGGGTTGGAGGGGCGAACTACGAGCAGTACTTC. Translated, it gives CASRVGGANYEQYF.

This chain links TRBV14 with TRBJ2-3; 11 bases line up with TRBD2. The CDR3 contains 15 residues. V trimming: 4 bases; J trimming: 6 bases; junction bases outside the gene matches: 6. Germline assignment: CDR1 SGHDN and CDR2 FVKESK. The CDR3 reads CASSRLAGMADTQYF. The CDR3 DNA reads TGTGCCAGCAGCCGACTAGCGGGGATGGCGGATACGCAGTATTTT.

The chain joins TRBV27 to TRBJ1-5; D remains ambiguous. Germline assignment: CDR1 MNHEY and CDR2 SMNVEV (reference sequence). The CDR3 has 14 amino acids. The V and J ends lost 6 bases and 0 bases respectively, with 9 bases between them. The CDR3 is CASRGGYSNQPQHF. DNA of the CDR3: TGTGCCAGCAGGGGAGGCTATAGCAATCAGCCCCAGCATTTT.

The rearrangement uses TRBV27 and TRBJ2-3, with 12 bases lining up with TRBD2. The CDR3 has 16 amino acids. Trimming removed 5 bases from V and 5 bases from J; junction bases left unmatched: 8. CDR1 is MNHEY and CDR2 is SMNVEV in the germline V gene (reference sequence). The CDR3 reads CASSPLAGGPIDTQYF. DNA of the CDR3: TGTGCCAGCAGTCCCCTAGCGGGAGGGCCGATAGATACGCAGTATTTT.

This clone was seen a few times. The chain is built from TRBV9 and TRBJ1-4; TRBD1 aligns across 7 bases. V lost 0 bases to trimming and J lost 7 bases; unmatched junction nucleotides: 3. This CDR3 has 14 residues. Germline V gene data show CDR1 as SGDLS and CDR2 as YYNGEE. CDR3 sequence: CASSVEGGGEKLFF. In DNA form, the CDR3 reads TGTGCCAGCAGCGTAGAAGGGGGCGGTGAAAAACTGTTTTTT.

This clone has more than one count but fewer than ten. The J gene is TRBJ1-5, the V gene TRBV6-9, with D maybe TRBD1 (6 bases). The germline gives CDR1 MNHGY, CDR2 SVAAGI. There are 13 residues in the CDR3. V lost 7 bases and J lost 4, with 11 bases in between. CDR3 protein: CASTSTGNQPQHF. CDR3 in DNA: TGTGCCAGCACCTCAACAGGGAATCAGCCCCAGCATTTT.

This chain links TRBV19 with TRBJ1-2, with 8 bases aligning to TRBD1. J was trimmed by 4 bases and V by 3 bases; bases with no gene match: 7. The CDR3 length is 15 residues. Germline CDR1 LNHDA, CDR2 SQIVND (reference sequence). In nucleotides, the CDR3 is TGTGCCAGTAGTATCTACAGGGGGGGACTCTATGGCTACACCTTC. Translating it yields CASSIYRGGLYGYTF.

The chain has TRBV27 and TRBJ2-1; TRBD2 matches at 13 bases. With 7 bases clipped from V and 0 bases from J, the junction kept 12 bases outside the gene matches. CDR3 length: 19 amino acids. The germline V gene encodes CDR1 MNHEY and CDR2 SMNVEV (reference sequence). The CDR3 is CASTIPGLAGPSSYNEQFF. In DNA form, the CDR3 reads TGTGCCAGCACCATACCGGGACTAGCGGGACCGAGCTCCTACAATGAGCAGTTCTTC.

V usage is TRBV4-1 and J usage is TRBJ2-6; D is uncertain. Trimming left V 0 bases short and J 5 bases short, with 8 bases between. Germline values: CDR1 MGHRA, CDR2 YSYEKL. This CDR3 has 15 residues. This chain's CDR3 is CASSQDQGRANVLTF. As DNA, the CDR3 is TGCGCCAGCAGCCAAGATCAAGGGAGGGCCAACGTCCTGACTTTC.

V usage is TRBV27 and J usage is TRBJ2-7, with TRBD1 matching 10 bases. V shed 3 bases, J shed 4 bases, and the junction held 21 bases outside the gene matches. From germline, CDR1 is MNHEY and CDR2 SMNVEV (reference sequence). The CDR3 is made up of 20 amino acids. The CDR3 reads CASSFSAFVPGQGLGYEQYF. Here the CDR3 DNA reads TGTGCCAGCAGTTTCTCCGCATTTGTCCCGGGACAGGGGTTGGGTTACGAGCAGTACTTC.

V and J are TRBV28 and TRBJ2-7, with a tentative D call TRBD1 (6 bases). The CDR3 extends over 14 amino acids. Germline CDR1 and CDR2: MDHEN and SYDVKM. Trimming left V 3 bases short and J 3 bases short, with 12 bases between. In DNA, the CDR3 is TGTGCCAGCAGTTTTACAGGGTTTAACTACGAGCAGTACTTC. This encodes CASSFTGFNYEQYF.

The V and J genes are TRBV4-2 and TRBJ1-2; unclear D gene. Germline CDR1 reads LGHNA; CDR2 reads YNFKEQ. The V and J ends lost 5 bases and 7 bases respectively, with 8 bases between them. The CDR3 runs to 11 residues. CDR3 protein: CASSSTGGYTF. DNA of the CDR3: TGTGCCAGCAGCTCGACTGGTGGCTACACCTTC.

CDR3: CASSQSGTPYYGYTF. The CDR3 nucleotides are TGTGCCAGCAGCCAATCCGGGACTCCATACTATGGCTACACCTTC. V and J are TRBV14 and TRBJ1-2, with D possibly being TRBD1 (5 bases). Germline CDR1 is SGHDN and CDR2 is FVKESK. The CDR3 extends over 15 amino acids. V lost 2 bases and J lost 3, with 13 bases in between. The full variable domain, in which reference TRBV14 and TRBJ1-2 provide the parts outside the CDR3, is EAGVTQFPSHSVIEKGQTVTLRCDPISGHDNLYWYRRVMGKEIKFLLHFVKESKQDESGMPNNRFLAERTGGTYSTLKVQPAELEDSGVYFCASSQSGTPYYGYTFGSGTRLTVV.